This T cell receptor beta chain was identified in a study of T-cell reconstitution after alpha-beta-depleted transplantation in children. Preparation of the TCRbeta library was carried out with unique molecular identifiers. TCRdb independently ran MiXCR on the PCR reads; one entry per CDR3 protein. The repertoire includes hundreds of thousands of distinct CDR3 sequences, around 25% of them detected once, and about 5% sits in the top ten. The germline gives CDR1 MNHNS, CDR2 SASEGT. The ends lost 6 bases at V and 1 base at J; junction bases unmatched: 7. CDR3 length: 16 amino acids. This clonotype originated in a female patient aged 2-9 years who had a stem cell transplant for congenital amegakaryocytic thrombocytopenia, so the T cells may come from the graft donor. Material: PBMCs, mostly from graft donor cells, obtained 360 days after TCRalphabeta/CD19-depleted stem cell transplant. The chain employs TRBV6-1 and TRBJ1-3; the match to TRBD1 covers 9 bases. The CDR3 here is CASRGLDRGSGNTIYF. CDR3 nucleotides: TGTGCCAGCAGGGGACTAGACAGGGGGTCTGGAAACACCATATATTTT.